The 12 T cell receptor beta chains below come from one sample, sequenced in a study of neurological immune-mediated disorders. A single record per CDR3 protein comes from TCRdb applying MiXCR to the 5' RACE reads. The sample carries approximately 40,000 distinct CDR3 sequences, around 5% recorded once. Sequencing used CD4+ T cells from blood. These receptor sequences come from a man between 18 and 35 years old in good health.

The sample holds many counts of this clonotype. CDR3 sequence (DNA): TGTGCCAGCAATCGGGAGTTGGGCACTGAAGCTTTCTTT. It specifies CASNRELGTEAFF. The V and J genes are TRBV2 and TRBJ1-1; no clear D gene. The CDR3 runs to 13 residues. CDR1 SNHLY and CDR2 FYNNEI come from the germline V gene. Between the trimmed V and J ends, which lost 7 bases and 4 bases, there was a span of 13 bases.

This clonotype has ten or more counts. V and J are TRBV4-2 and TRBJ2-3; D possibly corresponds to TRBD2 (7 bases). Per germline, CDR1 LGHNA and CDR2 YNFKEQ. The CDR3 covers 15 residues. Trimming removed 4 bases at V and 4 bases at J, with 15 bases between. This CDR3 is CASSRGGASSDTQYF. CDR3 nucleotide sequence: TGTGCCAGCAGCCGAGGGGGGGCCTCTTCAGATACGCAGTATTTT.

The table lists this clonotype with many counts. The V call is TRBV5-1, the J call TRBJ2-5; TRBD2 matches 9 bases. Germline trimming cut 4 bases from V and 5 bases from J; bases unmatched to any gene: 9. Germline V gene data show CDR1 as SGHRS and CDR2 as YFSETQ. The CDR3 runs 15 residues. CDR3 bases: TGCGCCAGCAGCGGAGGGGGCGCGGGAGGGGAGACCCAGTACTTC. Translation gives CASSGGGAGGETQYF.

This clonotype was seen repeatedly, ten times or more. CDR3 DNA sequence: TGTGCCAGCAGAACAGGGGGCGCAAACTATGGCTACACCTTC. Encoded protein: CASRTGGANYGYTF. V usage is TRBV28 and J usage is TRBJ1-2; 9 bases line up with TRBD1. The CDR3 is made up of 14 amino acids. The J segment lost 2 bases and the V segment lost 6 bases, leaving 4 bases of the junction unmatched. CDR1 MDHEN and CDR2 SYDVKM come from the germline V gene.

This clonotype was seen ten or more times. The chain uses TRBV6-6 and TRBJ2-7, with TRBD1 matching over 8 bases. CDR3 size: 14 residues. The J segment lost 4 bases and the V segment lost 7 bases, leaving 9 bases of the junction unmatched. Germline CDR1 is MNHNY and CDR2 is SVGAGI (reference sequence). In DNA, the CDR3 is TGTGCCAGCAATCTCGCCACAGGGGGTTACGAGCAGTACTTC. Its translation: CASNLATGGYEQYF.

In this sample, this clonotype turned up many times. CDR3 bases: TGTGCCTGGAATCGTGGGGGTACCGGGGAGCTGTTTTTT. The encoded protein is CAWNRGGTGELFF. The V call is TRBV30, the J call TRBJ2-2; D possibly uses TRBD1 or TRBD2 (5 bases each). The CDR3 is 13 amino acids. V was trimmed by 4 bases and J by 5 bases, leaving 11 bases between them. Germline CDR1 reads GTSNPN; CDR2 reads SVGIG (reference sequence).

Many counts were recorded for this clonotype. This sequence joins TRBV6-5 and TRBJ2-1, with TRBD2 identical over 9 bases. With V trimmed by 5 bases and J by 8 bases, 10 bases remained unmatched. Germline CDR1 and CDR2: MNHEY and SVGAGI. The CDR3 spans 15 residues. CDR3 DNA sequence: TGTGCCAGCAGTCAAACCGGGACTAGCATCGATGAGCAGTTCTTC. As protein: CASSQTGTSIDEQFF.

In this sample, this clonotype turned up many times. The genes are TRBV7-3 and TRBJ1-2, with D possibly being TRBD1 (6 bases). The CDR3 extends over 13 amino acids. V was trimmed by 1 base and J by 7 bases, leaving 10 bases between them. Germline V CDR1 and CDR2: SGHTA, FQGTGA. In DNA, the CDR3 is TGTGCCAGCAGCTTAATAGGGGGTGCTGGCTACACCTTC. Translating gives CASSLIGGAGYTF.

This clonotype was seen repeatedly, ten times or more. The V gene is TRBV5-1, the J gene TRBJ2-7; D is perhaps TRBD2 (6 bases). Germline V gives CDR1 SGHRS, CDR2 YFSETQ. There are 20 residues in the CDR3. Trimming left V 4 bases short and J 0 bases short, with 29 bases between. This CDR3 reads CASSLLPNLPGLRSSYEQYF. As DNA, the CDR3 is TGCGCCAGCAGCCTACTACCCAACTTGCCGGGACTGAGGAGCTCCTACGAGCAGTACTTC.

This clonotype was seen ten or more times. V and J are TRBV2 and TRBJ1-2; D ambiguous. CDR1 is SNHLY and CDR2 is FYNNEI in the germline V gene. V lost 4 bases and J 3 bases, leaving 6 bases between the germline ends. CDR3 length equals 12 residues. The DNA for the CDR3 is TGTGCCAGCAGTGGGCAGTACTATGGCTACACCTTC. This translates into CASSGQYYGYTF.

This clonotype has at least ten counts. The chain couples TRBV29-1 to TRBJ2-7; no definite D call. The CDR3 is made up of 12 amino acids. Germline V gene sequence: CDR1 SQVTM, CDR2 ANQGSEA. V was clipped by 4 bases and J by 4 bases, with 11 bases between them. For the CDR3, the DNA is TGCAGCGTTGTAGTAAGAGTTTACGAGCAGTACTTC. It encodes CSVVVRVYEQYF.

This clonotype was observed at least ten times. This chain links TRBV25-1 with TRBJ2-7; D is uncertain. Trimming removed 1 base at V and 2 bases at J, with 9 bases between. The germline CDR1 and CDR2 sequences are MGHDK and SYGVNS. The CDR3 totals 14 residues. The CDR3 nucleotides read TGTGCCAGCAGTGAATTTGTCACGCCCTACGAGCAGTACTTC. Protein: CASSEFVTPYEQYF.